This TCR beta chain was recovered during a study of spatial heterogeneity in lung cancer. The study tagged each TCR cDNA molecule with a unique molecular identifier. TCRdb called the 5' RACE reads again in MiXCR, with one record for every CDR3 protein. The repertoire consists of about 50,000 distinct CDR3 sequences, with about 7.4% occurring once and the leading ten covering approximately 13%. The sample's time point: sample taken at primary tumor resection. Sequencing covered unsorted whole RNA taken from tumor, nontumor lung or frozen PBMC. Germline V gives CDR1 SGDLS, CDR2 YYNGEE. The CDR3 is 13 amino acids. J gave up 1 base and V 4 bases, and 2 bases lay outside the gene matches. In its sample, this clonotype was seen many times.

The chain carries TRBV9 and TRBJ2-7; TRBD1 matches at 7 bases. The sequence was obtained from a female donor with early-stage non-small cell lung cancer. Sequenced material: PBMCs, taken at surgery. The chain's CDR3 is CASSPTGSYEQYF. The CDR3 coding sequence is TGTGCCAGCAGCCCGACAGGGTCCTACGAGCAGTACTTC.